The clone carrying this T cell receptor (beta chain) was found many times. Antigen specificity is unknown. CDR3 regions of TCR beta were amplified from RNA transcripts. The library came from an HTBI-primed first-round RT-PCR and a second-round multiplex PCR. TCRdb ran MiXCR on the multiplex PCR reads and lists one entry per CDR3 protein. The sample contains over 450,000 distinct CDR3 sequences, about an eighth of which appear only once. The authors isolated PBMCs from about 10 ml of fresh peripheral blood. Per the germline V gene, CDR1 is DFQATT and CDR2 is SNEGSKA (reference sequence). V shed 2 bases and J shed 5 bases, with 9 bases lying between them. The CDR3 consists of 12 residues. The data belong to a study of Graves' ophthalmopathy and Graves' hyperthyroidism. Findings and caveats of the study: Blood repertoires reportedly contained most expanded thyroid clonotypes above 0.001 frequency. Researchers report that a 13-signature model separated ophthalmopathy from stable hyperthyroidism, posting around 86% sensitivity and roughly 81% specificity.

The sample taken for sequencing was blood. This TCR was recovered from a woman in her 30s with Graves' ophthalmopathy. The V and J genes are TRBV20-1 and TRBJ1-2; D may be TRBD1 (5 bases). The CDR3 coding sequence is TGCAGTGCTAGACATGGGGGGTATGGCTACACCTTC. Translating it yields CSARHGGYGYTF.